The clone carrying this T cell receptor (beta chain) was observed a handful of times. Its matching antigen is unknown. CDR1 is DFQATT and CDR2 is SNEGSKA in the germline V gene (reference sequence). Trimming left V 2 bases short and J 0 bases short, with 5 bases between. This CDR3 spans 13 amino acids. This entry is derived from a study of T-cell memory formation after mild COVID-19. Study-wide results and caveats: A subset of responding clones appeared in pre-infection memory, suggesting cross-reactive memory joined. Researchers report contracting CD4+ clones mostly in CM and EM, with CD8+ clones in EMRA. Day 15 to 85 contracting clones showed balanced CD4/CD8; later expanders leaned CD4+.

MiXCR was run by TCRdb on the 5' RACE reads, yielding one entry per CDR3 protein. The sample consists of 110,000 to 150,000 distinct CDR3 sequences, roughly 13% of them appearing once. This receptor was taken from an adult woman who had mild COVID-19 (a few samples of this study predate the infection). Cell type and time point are not known. The V call is TRBV20-1, the J call TRBJ1-3; D not resolved. Sequencing used PBMCs or a T cell subset sorted from them (not recorded which). Here the CDR3 reads CSARTLSGNTIYF. The CDR3 coding sequence is TGCAGTGCTAGAACCCTCTCTGGAAACACCATATATTTT.